This T cell receptor (beta chain) was identified in a study of blood T cell repertoires in COVID-19. Study-wide context: Samples came from the United States, Italy and Spain, spanning acute and convalescent COVID-19. PBMCs, B-cell-depleted T cells, or T cells provided the cDNA or gDNA that made up the material.

The repertoire was sequenced with immunoSEQ multiplex PCR; TCRdb's copy has only in-frame clones and lacks some. The sample holds 150,000 to 200,000 clones, approximately 81% seen once. The V segment lost 3 bases and the J segment 4 bases; nucleotides outside the gene matches: 3. The CDR3 contains 14 residues. The germline V gene encodes CDR1 SGHNT and CDR2 YYREEE (reference sequence). Sequenced material: PBMCs or T cells enriched from blood (not recorded which). This TCR was sampled from a woman between 40 and 50 years old with acute COVID-19. The V call is TRBV5-4, the J call TRBJ2-7, with TRBD2 matching over 11 bases. CDR3 DNA: TGTGCCAGCAGCTCGGGACTAGCGGCGTACGAGCAGTACGTC. Encoded protein: CASSSGLAAYEQYV.